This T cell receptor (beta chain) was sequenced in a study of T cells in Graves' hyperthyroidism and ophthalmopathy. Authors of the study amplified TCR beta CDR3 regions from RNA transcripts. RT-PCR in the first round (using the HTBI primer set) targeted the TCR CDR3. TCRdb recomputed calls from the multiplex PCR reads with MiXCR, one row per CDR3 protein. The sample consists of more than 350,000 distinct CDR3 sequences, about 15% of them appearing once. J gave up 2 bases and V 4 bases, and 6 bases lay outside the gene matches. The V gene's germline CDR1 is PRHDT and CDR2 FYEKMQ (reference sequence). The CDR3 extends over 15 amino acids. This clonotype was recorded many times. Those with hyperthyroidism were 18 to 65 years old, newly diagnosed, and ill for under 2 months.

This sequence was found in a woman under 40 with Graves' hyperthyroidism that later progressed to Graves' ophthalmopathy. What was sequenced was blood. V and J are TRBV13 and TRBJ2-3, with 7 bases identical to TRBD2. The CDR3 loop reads CASSWGGFVTDTQYF. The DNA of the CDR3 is TGTGCCAGCAGCTGGGGGGGTTTTGTCACAGATACGCAGTATTTT. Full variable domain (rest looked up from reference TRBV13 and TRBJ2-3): AAGVIQSPRHLIKEKRETATLKCYPIPRHDTVYWYQQGPGQDPQFLISFYEKMQSDKGSIPDRFSAQQFSDYHSELNMSSLELGDSALYFCASSWGGFVTDTQYFGPGTRLTVL.